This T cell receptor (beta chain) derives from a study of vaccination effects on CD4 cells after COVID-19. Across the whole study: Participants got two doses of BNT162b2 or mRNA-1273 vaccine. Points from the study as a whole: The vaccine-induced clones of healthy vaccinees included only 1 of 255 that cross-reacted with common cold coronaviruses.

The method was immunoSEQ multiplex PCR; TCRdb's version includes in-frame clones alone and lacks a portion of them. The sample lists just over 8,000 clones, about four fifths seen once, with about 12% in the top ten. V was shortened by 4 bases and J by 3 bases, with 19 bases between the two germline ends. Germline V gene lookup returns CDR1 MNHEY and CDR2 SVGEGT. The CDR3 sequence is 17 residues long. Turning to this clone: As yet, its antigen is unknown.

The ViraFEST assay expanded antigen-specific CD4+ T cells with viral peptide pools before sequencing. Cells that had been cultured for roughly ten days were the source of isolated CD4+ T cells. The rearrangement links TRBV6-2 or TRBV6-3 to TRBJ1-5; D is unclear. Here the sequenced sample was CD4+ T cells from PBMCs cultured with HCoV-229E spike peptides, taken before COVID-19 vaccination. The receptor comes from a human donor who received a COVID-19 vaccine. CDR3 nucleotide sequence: TGTGCCAGCAGTTTAGGCCCGCTTTTAGGGTCCAATCAGCCCCAGCATTTT. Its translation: CASSLGPLLGSNQPQHF.